The 32 T cell receptor beta chains reported below all come from one sample, sequenced in a study of cytomegalovirus exposure and HLA in healthy donors. The PCR employed 60 Vbeta primers together with 13 Jbeta primers. Repertoires were generated with immunoSEQ multiplex PCR, while TCRdb's copy carries only in-frame clones and drops some. Of about 150,000 clones in the sample, under 90% were seen once. The sample taken for sequencing was PBMCs. The origin of the receptors is a man aged 30-40 years in good health and CMV-seropositive.

V usage is TRBV6-1 and J usage is TRBJ2-1, with TRBD2 matching over 11 bases. Germline trimming cut 6 bases from V and 6 bases from J; bases unmatched to any gene: 7. From germline, CDR1 is MNHNS and CDR2 SASEGT. This CDR3 has 15 residues. The DNA of the CDR3 is TGTGCCAGCAGGCTAGCGGGGGGTTTGGTCAATGAGCAGTTCTTC. This codes for CASRLAGGLVNEQFF.

V usage is TRBV6-1 and J usage is TRBJ1-2, with TRBD1 as a possible D gene (5 bases). This CDR3 contains 15 residues. The germline CDR1 and CDR2 sequences are MNHNS and SASEGT. The V and J ends lost 4 bases and 3 bases respectively, with 15 bases between them. The CDR3 bases are TGTGCCAGCAGTGCCCAGGGCGGCCCGGACTATGGCTACACCTTC. This sequence encodes CASSAQGGPDYGYTF.

This chain uses TRBV5-7 with TRBJ2-5, with D possibly being TRBD2 (6 bases). TRBV5-7 is an open reading frame whose function is uncertain. This CDR3 comprises 18 residues. The V gene lost 0 bases and the J gene lost 5 bases, with 23 bases spanning the gap. The CDR3 protein is CASSLGRTKGVGPETQYF. The DNA for the CDR3 is TGTGCCAGCAGCTTGGGGCGGACTAAGGGAGTGGGGCCGGAGACCCAGTACTTC.

The chain uses TRBV7-9 and TRBJ1-2; possible D gene TRBD1, 5 bases. CDR3 size: 13 residues. Germline V gene lookup returns CDR1 SEHNR and CDR2 FQNEAQ (reference sequence). With 0 bases removed from V and 4 bases from J, the gap between germline ends came to 6 bases. As DNA, the CDR3 is TGTGCCAGCAGCTTAGCACAGGTCTATGGCTACACCTTC. Translated: CASSLAQVYGYTF.

V and J are TRBV5-5 and TRBJ2-2; 8 nucleotides match TRBD1. With 4 bases clipped from V and 8 bases from J, the junction kept 4 bases outside the gene matches. The length of the CDR3 is 13 residues. Germline V lookup: CDR1 SGHKS, CDR2 YYEKEE (reference sequence). This CDR3 is CASSRTGLGELFF. CDR3 coding DNA: TGTGCCAGCAGCCGGACAGGGCTTGGGGAGCTGTTTTTT.

The rearrangement joins TRBV9 to TRBJ2-2; 11 bases fit TRBD2. CDR1 is SGDLS and CDR2 is YYNGEE in the germline V gene. This CDR3 spans 14 amino acids. The trim removed 5 bases at V and 4 bases at J, leaving 1 base unmatched. The CDR3 DNA sequence: TGTGCCAGCAGGACTAGCGGGACCACCGGGGAGCTGTTTTTT. This encodes CASRTSGTTGELFF.

The rearrangement uses TRBV5-1 and TRBJ2-5; D is ambiguous. The CDR3 consists of 13 residues. Germline V gene sequence: CDR1 SGHRS, CDR2 YFSETQ. V was pared by 6 bases and J by 1 base, with 10 bases between. The CDR3 DNA reads as TGCGCCAGCAACTCGCCCCCCCAAGAGACCCAGTACTTC. Protein: CASNSPPQETQYF. Supplemented by reference TRBV5-1 and TRBJ2-5, the full variable domain reads KAGVTQTPRYLIKTRGQQVTLSCSPISGHRSVSWYQQTPGQGLQFLFEYFSETQRNKGNFPGRFSGRQFSNSRSEMNVSTLELGDSALYLCASNSPPQETQYFGPGTRLLVL.

This clone occurred once. The chain combines TRBV9 with TRBJ1-2; TRBD1 might be the D (6 bases). The V gene lost 3 bases and the J gene lost 2 bases, with 17 bases spanning the gap. The CDR3 covers 16 residues. Germline loops: CDR1 SGDLS, CDR2 YYNGEE. In DNA, the CDR3 is TGTGCCAGCAGCGCCGACCGGGACATGGAGAACTATGGCTACACCTTC. As protein: CASSADRDMENYGYTF. Filled out from reference TRBV9 and TRBJ1-2, the complete variable domain reads DSGVTQTPKHLITATGQRVTLRCSPRSGDLSVYWYQQSLDQGLQFLIQYYNGEERAKGNILERFSAQQFPDLHSELNLSSLELGDSALYFCASSADRDMENYGYTFGSGTRLTVV.

This chain links TRBV7-2 with TRBJ1-6, with TRBD1 identical over 7 bases. This CDR3 is 15 amino acids long. The V gene end was trimmed by 4 bases and the J gene end by 7 bases; junction bases not matched to a gene: 7. From germline, CDR1 is SGHTA and CDR2 FQGNSA. The CDR3 spells CASSYYRGINSPLHF. DNA for the CDR3: TGTGCCAGCAGCTATTACAGGGGAATCAATTCACCCCTCCACTTT.

V usage is TRBV7-9 and J usage is TRBJ1-6; D remains unclear. Germline V CDR1 and CDR2: SEHNR, FQNEAQ (reference sequence). The V end was cut by 1 base, the J end by 9 bases, with 16 bases between. CDR3 length: 16 residues. CDR3 in DNA: TGTGCCAGCAGCTTAGGCTTCGGAGCTGGTAGTTCACCCCTCCACTTT. It codes for CASSLGFGAGSSPLHF.

The sample holds one count of this clone. The J gene is TRBJ1-6, the V gene TRBV11-3, with 9 nucleotides matching TRBD1. There are 15 residues in the CDR3. Per the germline V gene, CDR1 is SGHNT and CDR2 is YENEEA. V gave up 6 bases and J gave up 8 bases; unmatched junction bases: 8. The CDR3 reads CASSYRDRGYSPLHF. The CDR3 nucleotides read TGTGCCAGCAGTTATAGAGACAGGGGGTATTCACCCCTCCACTTT.

V gene TRBV11-3 combines with J gene TRBJ2-7, with 9 bases fitting TRBD1. Germline V gene lookup returns CDR1 SGHNT and CDR2 YENEEA. The CDR3 is 16 residues long. After removal of 1 base from V and 5 bases from J, the junction contained 9 bases not matched to a gene. CDR3 DNA sequence: TGTGCCAGCAGCTTAGTTGCCGGGACAGGGACCCACGAGCAGTACTTC. Protein: CASSLVAGTGTHEQYF.

The rearrangement joins TRBV5-5 to TRBJ2-5; TRBD1 matches 9 bases. After removal of 4 bases from V and 5 bases from J, the junction contained 9 bases not matched to a gene. The CDR3 runs to 15 residues. Germline CDR1 is SGHKS and CDR2 is YYEKEE (reference sequence). CDR3 bases: TGTGCCAGCAGCGGGTGGACAGGGGCGGAGGAGACCCAGTACTTC. This encodes CASSGWTGAEETQYF. Full variable domain (remainder filled in from reference TRBV5-5 and TRBJ2-5): DAGVTQSPTHLIKTRGQQVTLRCSPISGHKSVSWYQQVLGQGPQFIFQYYEKEERGRGNFPDRFSARQFPNYSSELNVNALLLGDSALYLCASSGWTGAEETQYFGPGTRLLVL.

This sequence joins TRBV11-3 and TRBJ2-1; maybe TRBD2 (8 bases). This CDR3 spans 16 amino acids. Germline V gene data show CDR1 as SGHNT and CDR2 as YENEEA. Trimming removed 5 bases from V and 10 bases from J, with 24 bases in between. The CDR3 DNA reads as TGTGCCAGCAGCAACACTAGCGGACCACGCAGGGGGGAGCAGTTCTTC. Translated, it gives CASSNTSGPRRGEQFF.

J is TRBJ2-7 and V is TRBV7-3; 7 nucleotides agree with TRBD2. Germline V lookup: CDR1 SGHTA, CDR2 FQGTGA. V lost 0 bases, J lost 0 bases, and 11 bases stayed unmatched. This CDR3 has 18 residues. The chain's CDR3 is CASSLTRTSVPSSYEQYF. DNA for the CDR3: TGTGCCAGCAGCTTAACTAGAACTAGCGTTCCAAGCTCCTACGAGCAGTACTTC. Combining the CDR3 with reference TRBV7-3 and TRBJ2-7 gives the whole variable domain GAGVSQTPSNKVTEKGKYVELRCDPISGHTALYWYRQSLGQGPEFLIYFQGTGAADDSGLPNDRFFAVRPEGSVSTLKIQRTERGDSAVYLCASSLTRTSVPSSYEQYFGPGTRLTVT.

The gene calls are TRBV7-2 and TRBJ1-2, with TRBD1 matching 8 bases. Germline V gene lookup returns CDR1 SGHTA and CDR2 FQGNSA. Trimming took 5 bases from V and 5 from J; bases not matched to a gene: 4. The CDR3 is 13 amino acids. The CDR3 DNA reads as TGTGCCAGCAGCCAGACAGGGGATTATGGCTACACCTTC. Amino acids: CASSQTGDYGYTF.

This chain joins TRBV7-9 and TRBJ2-3; weak D call: TRBD2 (6 bases). Germline-derived CDR1 and CDR2 are SEHNR and FQNEAQ (reference sequence). There are 18 residues in the CDR3. The V and J ends lost 5 bases and 8 bases respectively, with 29 bases between them. The CDR3 is CASSPGLASARPVGTQYF. For the CDR3, the DNA is TGTGCCAGCAGCCCGGGATTGGCTAGCGCCCGGCCCGTTGGTACGCAGTATTTT. The full variable domain, with the rest looked up from reference TRBV7-9 and TRBJ2-3, is DTGVSQNPRHKITKRGQNVTFRCDPISEHNRLYWYRQTLGQGPEFLTYFQNEAQLEKSRLLSDRFSAERPKGSFSTLEIQRTEQGDSAMYLCASSPGLASARPVGTQYFGPGTRLTVL.

V usage is TRBV11-3 and J usage is TRBJ1-6, with 10 bases matching TRBD1. Germline CDR1 SGHNT, CDR2 YENEEA. The CDR3 contains 15 residues. V was pared by 5 bases and J by 5 bases, with 3 bases of the junction left unmatched. DNA for the CDR3: TGTGCCAGCAGCGGAGGGACAGGGGATAATTCACCCCTCCACTTT. Protein sequence: CASSGGTGDNSPLHF.

J is TRBJ1-5 and V is TRBV12-5; D remains ambiguous. Trimming shortened V by 1 base and J by 4 bases, and 5 bases separated the two germline ends. CDR3 length: 13 amino acids. Germline values: CDR1 LGHNT, CDR2 FRNRAP. For the CDR3, the DNA is TGTGCTAGTGGTTTGGGAGAGAATCAGCCCCAGCATTTT. This encodes CASGLGENQPQHF.

The chain recombines TRBV28 with TRBJ2-5; TRBD1 is a possible D gene (6 bases). Trimming took 5 bases from V and 2 from J, leaving 12 bases between them. CDR3 size: 14 residues. Germline lookup yields CDR1 MDHEN and CDR2 SYDVKM. CDR3 amino acids: CASSITGFQETQYF. The CDR3 DNA is TGTGCCAGCAGTATTACAGGGTTTCAAGAGACCCAGTACTTC. The whole variable domain, remainder taken from reference TRBV28 and TRBJ2-5, is DVKVTQSSRYLVKRTGEKVFLECVQDMDHENMFWYRQDPGLGLRLIYFSYDVKMKEKGDIPEGYSVSREKKERFSLILESASTNQTSMYLCASSITGFQETQYFGPGTRLLVL.

CDR3: CASSTRFQGADYGYTF. The CDR3 DNA follows: TGTGCCAGCAGTACGCGGTTCCAGGGGGCTGACTATGGCTACACCTTC. The J gene is TRBJ1-2, the V gene TRBV6-6; TRBD1 matches at 8 bases. This CDR3 is 16 amino acids long. Germline loops: CDR1 MNHNY, CDR2 SVGAGI (reference sequence). The V segment lost 5 bases and the J segment 3 bases; nucleotides outside the gene matches: 11.

The chain uses TRBV13 and TRBJ2-7, with D possibly TRBD1 on 5 matching bases. The V and J ends lost 5 bases and 7 bases respectively, with 24 bases between them. This CDR3 comprises 16 residues. CDR1 PRHDT and CDR2 FYEKMQ come from the germline V gene (reference sequence). Here the CDR3 reads CASSTDSHPTSKEQYF. For the CDR3, the DNA is TGTGCCAGCAGCACAGACAGCCATCCTACGAGCAAAGAGCAGTACTTC.

The J gene is TRBJ2-3, the V gene TRBV27; 9 nucleotides align to TRBD1. The CDR3 length is 18 residues. The germline V gene has CDR1 MNHEY and CDR2 SMNVEV (reference sequence). The junction had 15 bases not matched to a gene; V was cut back by 5 bases and J by 3 bases. The CDR3 DNA reads as TGTGCCAGCAGTGTCTCTTCACGGACAGGGGTGGTTACAGATACGCAGTATTTT. Translating it yields CASSVSSRTGVVTDTQYF.

The V call is TRBV27, the J call TRBJ2-7; 10 positions match TRBD1. This CDR3 contains 15 residues. Unmatched junction bases numbered 1, after V lost 0 bases and J lost 2 bases. Per germline, CDR1 MNHEY and CDR2 SMNVEV (reference sequence). CDR3 sequence: CASSLSGTGAYEQYF. The CDR3 bases are TGTGCCAGCAGTTTATCCGGGACAGGGGCCTACGAGCAGTACTTC.

J is TRBJ2-4 and V is TRBV4-3; TRBD1 agrees at 8 bases. V lost 4 bases, J lost 6 bases, and 5 bases stayed unmatched. Germline V CDR1 and CDR2: LGHNA, YSLEER. The CDR3 spans 14 residues. The CDR3 bases are TGCGCCAGCAGCCCCCGACAGGGGCTAAACATTCAGTACTTC. Its protein is CASSPRQGLNIQYF.

This clone was recorded only once. The V gene is TRBV4-1, the J gene TRBJ2-5; TRBD1 matches 10 bases. V dropped 3 bases and J dropped 4; count of bases not matched to a gene: 8. CDR3 length: 16 amino acids. The germline V gene encodes CDR1 MGHRA and CDR2 YSYEKL. The CDR3 is CASSQPGQGGRETQYF. The CDR3 nucleotides read TGCGCCAGCAGCCAGCCCGGACAGGGGGGACGAGAGACCCAGTACTTC.

This clone was picked up one time. The chain recombines TRBV4-2 with TRBJ2-2; tentative D call: TRBD1 (5 bases). Deletions cut 1 base from V and 5 bases from J, with 11 bases between. CDR1 is LGHNA, CDR2 YNFKEQ, per germline. This CDR3 region has 15 residues. The CDR3 is CASSQGQRQTGELFF. In nucleotides, the CDR3 is TGTGCCAGCAGCCAAGGACAGCGCCAAACCGGGGAGCTGTTTTTT.

V usage is TRBV5-8 and J usage is TRBJ2-7, with 10 bases identical to TRBD1. The CDR3 loop spans 15 amino acids. Germline values: CDR1 SGHTS, CDR2 YDEGEE. V lost 4 bases to trimming and J lost 0 bases; unmatched junction nucleotides: 4. CDR3: CASSPWTGGSYEQYF. The CDR3 DNA reads TGTGCCAGCAGCCCGTGGACAGGGGGCTCCTACGAGCAGTACTTC.

This clone was detected once. The CDR3 coding sequence is TGTGCCAGCGGCGAGGGACAGGGGTTCTATTTCTATGGCTACACCTTC. This translates into CASGEGQGFYFYGYTF. J is TRBJ1-2 and V is TRBV11-2; 10 positions agree with TRBD1. The CDR3 is made up of 16 amino acids. The J segment lost 4 bases and the V segment lost 8 bases, leaving 13 bases of the junction unmatched. The germline V gene encodes CDR1 SGHAT and CDR2 FQNNGV.

This clone was seen a few times. The chain links TRBV5-1 to TRBJ1-4; D is perhaps TRBD1 (6 bases). From germline, CDR1 is SGHRS and CDR2 YFSETQ. The CDR3 consists of 17 residues. The V and J ends lost 0 bases and 6 bases respectively, with 18 bases between them. CDR3 bases: TGCGCCAGCAGCTTGGTGGACGAGAGGGGGTTTCATGAAAAACTGTTTTTT. It translates to CASSLVDERGFHEKLFF.

This clone was picked up one time. The chain links TRBV7-2 to TRBJ2-7; 10 bases are a match to TRBD1. The CDR3 extends over 15 amino acids. In germline, CDR1 is SGHTA, CDR2 FQGNSA. The ends lost 6 bases at V and 7 bases at J; junction bases unmatched: 12. The chain's CDR3 is CASRTAGTGVREQYF. The CDR3 coding sequence is TGTGCCAGCAGGACCGCCGGGACAGGGGTTCGTGAGCAGTACTTC.

This chain links TRBV27 with TRBJ1-5; D ambiguous. The CDR3 length is 14 residues. Trimming left V 4 bases short and J 1 base short, with 8 bases between. The germline V gene has CDR1 MNHEY and CDR2 SMNVEV (reference sequence). Written as DNA, the CDR3 is TGTGCCAGCAGTTCCGGGTTGAGCAATCAGCCCCAGCATTTT. This codes for CASSSGLSNQPQHF.